These T cell receptor beta chains were read from a single sample in a study of cytomegalovirus exposure and HLA in healthy donors. Clones were sequenced by immunoSEQ multiplex PCR, and TCRdb holds only the in-frame ones, with some missing. The sample has some 92,000 clones; 75% to 85% are singletons. Sample: PBMCs. These receptor sequences come from a young man in good health and CMV-seropositive. The CDR3 runs from the conserved cysteine through the conserved F or W. The order of the fields is clone size, V gene, J gene, D gene, CDR3 DNA, CDR3 protein. D genes are given only for firm matches. Not all rows give a size; the values are once, few, many and, for expanded clones, a class.

clone size: few; V gene: TRBV5-6; J gene: TRBJ2-7; D gene: TRBD1; CDR3 DNA: TGTGCCAGCAGCTTGCAAACAGGGGGCTACGAGCAGTACTTC; CDR3 protein: CASSLQTGGYEQYF
clone size: once; V gene: TRBV27; J gene: TRBJ2-7; D gene: NA; CDR3 DNA: TGTGCCAGCAGTTTATCTGGGCAGTACGAGCAGTACTTC; CDR3 protein: CASSLSGQYEQYF
clone size: NA; V gene: TRBV27; J gene: TRBJ2-1; D gene: TRBD2; CDR3 DNA: TGTGCCAGCAGTCCGACTGGGGGCGGGGGGGCCTATGAGCAGTTCTTC; CDR3 protein: CASSPTGGGGAYEQFF
clone size: few; V gene: TRBV7-9; J gene: TRBJ2-5; D gene: NA; CDR3 DNA: TGTGCCAGCAGCACCCTGGAGGGCCGGGACAGACAACTTAAAGAGACCCAGTACTTC; CDR3 protein: CASSTLEGRDRQLKETQYF
clone size: few; V gene: TRBV5-1; J gene: TRBJ1-1; D gene: TRBD1; CDR3 DNA: TGCGCCAGCAGCCGGGACAGGGGGGCTGGGAACACTGAAGCTTTCTTT; CDR3 protein: CASSRDRGAGNTEAFF
clone size: NA; V gene: TRBV28; J gene: TRBJ2-1; D gene: TRBD2; CDR3 DNA: TGTGCCAGCAGTAGCGGGGGGGGAGGATACAATGAGCAGTTCTTC; CDR3 protein: CASSSGGGGYNEQFF
clone size: NA; V gene: TRBV28; J gene: TRBJ2-7; D gene: NA; CDR3 DNA: TGTGCCAGCAGTTTAAAGGCCTTCGTCGAGAGGGTCTCCTACGAGCAGTACTTC; CDR3 protein: CASSLKAFVERVSYEQYF
clone size: NA; V gene: TRBV7-9; J gene: TRBJ2-2; D gene: NA; CDR3 DNA: TGTGCCAGCAGCTCAGGGGCCGGGGAGCTGTTTTTT; CDR3 protein: CASSSGAGELFF
clone size: NA; V gene: TRBV5-1; J gene: TRBJ2-2; D gene: TRBD2; CDR3 DNA: TGCGCCAGCAGCACCATTCTAGCGGGGGGCAACACCGGGGAGCTGTTTTTT; CDR3 protein: CASSTILAGGNTGELFF
clone size: NA; V gene: TRBV4-1; J gene: TRBJ2-2; D gene: TRBD1; CDR3 DNA: TGCGCCAGCAGCCAAGTGTTCCAGGGGGCCGGGGAGCTGTTTTTT; CDR3 protein: CASSQVFQGAGELFF
clone size: NA; V gene: TRBV5-1; J gene: TRBJ2-1; D gene: NA; CDR3 DNA: TGCGCCAGCAGCCGCGGGGCCGGGAATGAGCAGTTCTTC; CDR3 protein: CASSRGAGNEQFF
clone size: once; V gene: TRBV6-5; J gene: TRBJ1-2; D gene: TRBD1; CDR3 DNA: TGTGCCAGCAGTACAGGGGTTGCTTATGGCTACACCTTC; CDR3 protein: CASSTGVAYGYTF
clone size: NA; V gene: TRBV27; J gene: TRBJ2-2; D gene: NA; CDR3 DNA: TGTGCCAGCAGTCCTTCCCCTGCGCTGAACACCGGGGAGCTGTTTTTT; CDR3 protein: CASSPSPALNTGELFF
clone size: NA; V gene: TRBV5-7; J gene: TRBJ2-2; D gene: TRBD2; CDR3 DNA: TGTGCCAGCAGCGACAAAGGCGTACTAGCGGGGACCGGGGAGCTGTTTTTT; CDR3 protein: CASSDKGVLAGTGELFF
clone size: NA; V gene: TRBV6-5; J gene: TRBJ2-1; D gene: NA; CDR3 DNA: TGTGCCAGCAGGGCCGGGACTCAGCAGTTCTTC; CDR3 protein: CASRAGTQQFF
clone size: NA; V gene: TRBV29-1; J gene: TRBJ2-3; D gene: TRBD2; CDR3 DNA: TGCAGCGTTGAAGGGACTAGCGGAGTCACAGATACGCAGTATTTT; CDR3 protein: CSVEGTSGVTDTQYF
clone size: few; V gene: TRBV9; J gene: TRBJ2-3; D gene: NA; CDR3 DNA: TGTGCCAGCAGCGTAGCGTCCCCAGATACGCAGTATTTT; CDR3 protein: CASSVASPDTQYF
clone size: NA; V gene: TRBV27; J gene: TRBJ1-5; D gene: TRBD1; CDR3 DNA: TGTGCCAGCAGCGCCAAACCAACAGGGGAGTTTTGGAGCAATCAGCCCCAGCATTTT; CDR3 protein: CASSAKPTGEFWSNQPQHF
clone size: few; V gene: TRBV5-4; J gene: TRBJ1-1; D gene: TRBD1; CDR3 DNA: TGTGCCAGCAGGACCGGACAGGCGCAGAACACTGAAGCTTTCTTT; CDR3 protein: CASRTGQAQNTEAFF
clone size: NA; V gene: TRBV27; J gene: TRBJ2-7; D gene: NA; CDR3 DNA: TGTGCCAGCAGTTCCTACCCGTCCTACGAGCAGTACTTC; CDR3 protein: CASSSYPSYEQYF
clone size: NA; V gene: TRBV27; J gene: TRBJ1-2; D gene: NA; CDR3 DNA: TGTGCCAGCCGTCTCGGGGGAGGCGGCTACACCTTC; CDR3 protein: CASRLGGGGYTF
clone size: NA; V gene: TRBV4-1; J gene: TRBJ1-3; D gene: TRBD1; CDR3 DNA: TGCGCCAGCAGCCTTGGGACAGGGGGAAACACCATATATTTT; CDR3 protein: CASSLGTGGNTIYF